The present entry profiles one TCR beta chain with its context. The sample is drawn from a study of blood T cell repertoires in COVID-19. Study information: The cDNA or gDNA used as material had been derived from T cells, B-cell-depleted T cells, or PBMCs.

In the original analysis: Amplification from reference gene primers served as the basis for estimated nucleated cell counts. The data were produced by immunoSEQ multiplex PCR, yet TCRdb's version contains in-frame clones alone and is incomplete. V, J and clone size are those of that table, while D and trimming were read from the DNA. This sample has over 100,000 clones; about 80% occur once, and the top ten carry roughly 4%. This TCR was recovered from a human donor in a cohort sampled during active COVID-19. The sequencing sample was made of peripheral blood.

The CDR3, as DNA: TGTGCCAGCAGTGGACAGCCGAACACTGAAGCTTTCTTT. Translating gives CASSGQPNTEAFF. This chain links TRBV12-3 or TRBV12-4 with TRBJ1-1; weak D call: TRBD1 (6 bases). The CDR3 is made up of 13 amino acids. V lost 5 bases and J lost 1, with 8 bases in between.